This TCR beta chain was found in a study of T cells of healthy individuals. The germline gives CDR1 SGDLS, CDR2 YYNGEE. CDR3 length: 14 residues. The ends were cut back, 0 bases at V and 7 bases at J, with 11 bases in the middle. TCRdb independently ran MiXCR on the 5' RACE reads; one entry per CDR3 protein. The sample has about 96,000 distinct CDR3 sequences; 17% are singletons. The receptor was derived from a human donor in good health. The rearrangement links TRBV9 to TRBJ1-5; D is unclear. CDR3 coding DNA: TGTGCCAGCAGCGTAGGAGGATCACCCCAGCCCCAGCATTTT. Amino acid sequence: CASSVGGSPQPQHF.